This T cell receptor beta chain emerged from a study of technical replicates of blood from a handful of donors (dated by TCRdb to the late 2010s). The CDR3 starts with the cysteine, ends with the phenylalanine, and has 16 residues. Only CDR3 DNA is held: 48 bases, read in frame from base 1. Via the germline V gene, CDR1 is MDHEN and CDR2 SYDVKM. Relative to germline, V is 2 bases shorter and J is 0 bases shorter, with 14 bases between their ends. Library construction relied on the immunoSEQ multiplex PCR assay. Not all clones reach the TCRdb copy of this immuneACCESS table, which keeps in-frame sequences only. Checked studies attribute under half of the gap to unresolved V genes and leave the rest unexplained. For this sample the table gives about 68,000 clones, of which about 97% were detected only once. The top ten hold 0.25% to 0.3% of the sample. This clone showed up just once. Its antigen is not yet known. No base-level quality is on record; no much larger clone is a single base apart.

The sequence derives from a human donor in good health. Sequenced material: T cells isolated from PBMCs. The sequence links TRBV28 to TRBJ2-7, with a weak D call of TRBD1 (5 bases match). The CDR3 region: CASSLVDSLSSYEQYF. The bases are TGTGCCAGCAGTTTAGTTGACAGTTTGAGCTCCTACGAGCAGTACTTC.